This T cell receptor (beta chain) originates from a study of T cells in Graves' hyperthyroidism and ophthalmopathy. This clonotype was detected a few times. RNA transcripts served as the template for amplifying TCR beta CDR3 regions. TCR CDR3 underwent first-round RT-PCR with the HTBI primer set. TCRdb fed the multiplex PCR reads into MiXCR, producing one record per CDR3 protein. Of a few hundred thousand distinct CDR3 sequences listed, about an eighth are singletons. Trimming shortened V by 3 bases and J by 1 base, and 10 bases separated the two germline ends. The V gene's germline CDR1 is SGDLS and CDR2 YYNGEE. The CDR3 has 15 amino acids.

The sequence was collected from a woman between 18 and 29 years old with Graves' hyperthyroidism. The sequenced sample was blood. This chain joins TRBV9 and TRBJ1-4; maybe TRBD1 (5 bases). CDR3 residues: CASSGSTVTNEKLFF. The CDR3 bases are TGTGCCAGCAGCGGGTCGACAGTAACTAATGAAAAACTGTTTTTT.